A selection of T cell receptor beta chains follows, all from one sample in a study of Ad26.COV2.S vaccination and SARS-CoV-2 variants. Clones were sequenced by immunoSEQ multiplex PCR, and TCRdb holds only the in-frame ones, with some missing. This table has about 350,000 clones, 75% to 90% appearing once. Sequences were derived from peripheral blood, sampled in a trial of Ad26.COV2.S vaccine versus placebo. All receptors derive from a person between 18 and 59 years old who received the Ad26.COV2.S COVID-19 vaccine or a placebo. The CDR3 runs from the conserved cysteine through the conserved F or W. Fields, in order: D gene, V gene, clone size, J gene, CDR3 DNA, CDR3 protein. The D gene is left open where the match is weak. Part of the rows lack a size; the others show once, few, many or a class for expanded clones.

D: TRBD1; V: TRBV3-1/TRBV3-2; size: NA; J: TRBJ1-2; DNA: TGTGCCAGCAGCCAAGAAGCAGGGGGTTATGGCTACACCTTC; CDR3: CASSQEAGGYGYTF
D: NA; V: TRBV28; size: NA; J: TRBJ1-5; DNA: TGTGCCAGCAGTTTTGGTCAGCCCCAGCATTTT; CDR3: CASSFGQPQHF
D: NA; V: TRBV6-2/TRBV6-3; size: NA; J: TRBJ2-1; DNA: TGTGCCAGCAGTTACTCGAGTCAGCCTCGTACGGATGAGCAGTTCTTC; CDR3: CASSYSSQPRTDEQFF
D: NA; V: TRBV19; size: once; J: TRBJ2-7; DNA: TGTGCCAGTCGGGGCCTGACAGGGCAGTACTTC; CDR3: CASRGLTGQYF
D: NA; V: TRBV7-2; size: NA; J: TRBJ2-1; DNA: TGTGCCAGCAGCTTAGTAGGGACTGCCAACAATGAGCAGTTCTTC; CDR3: CASSLVGTANNEQFF
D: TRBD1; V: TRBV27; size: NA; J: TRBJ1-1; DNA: TGTGCCAGCAGTTCCTGGACAGGGGGCGCTATTGAAGCTTTCTTT; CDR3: CASSSWTGGAIEAFF
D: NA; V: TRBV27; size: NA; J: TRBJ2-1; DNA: TGTGCCAGCAGTTCGCACAAAAACTACAATGAGCAGTTCTTC; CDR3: CASSSHKNYNEQFF
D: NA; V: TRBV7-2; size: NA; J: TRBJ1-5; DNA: TGTGCCAGCAGCGCGGGCCACCACAATCAGCCCCAGCATTTT; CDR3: CASSAGHHNQPQHF
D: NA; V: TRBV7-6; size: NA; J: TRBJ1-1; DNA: TGTGCCAGCAGCTTAGCCCCAGACAGAACGAACACTGAAGCTTTCTTT; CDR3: CASSLAPDRTNTEAFF
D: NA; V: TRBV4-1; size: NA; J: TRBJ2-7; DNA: TGCGCCAGCAGCCAAGGAGGGGGGCGTAGCTCCTACGAGCAGTACTTC; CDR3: CASSQGGGRSSYEQYF
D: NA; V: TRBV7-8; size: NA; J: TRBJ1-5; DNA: TGTGCCAGCAGCGCTAACCGAATAGGGTTAGGCAATCAGCCCCAGCATTTT; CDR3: CASSANRIGLGNQPQHF
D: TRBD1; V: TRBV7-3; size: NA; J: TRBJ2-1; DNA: TGTGCCAGCAGCTTGGACAGGGGGGAGTACAATGAGCAGTTCTTC; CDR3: CASSLDRGEYNEQFF
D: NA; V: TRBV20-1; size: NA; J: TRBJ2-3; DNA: TGCAGTGTCCCAGATACGCAGTATTTT; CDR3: CSVPDTQYF
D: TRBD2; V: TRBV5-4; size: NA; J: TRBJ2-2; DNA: TGTGCCAGCAGCGTGCGACTAGCGGGAGGCCGCGGGGAGCTGTTTTTT; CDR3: CASSVRLAGGRGELFF
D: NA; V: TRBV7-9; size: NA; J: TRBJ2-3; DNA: TGTGCCAGCAGCCCACAGGGACCAGATACGCAGTATTTT; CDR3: CASSPQGPDTQYF
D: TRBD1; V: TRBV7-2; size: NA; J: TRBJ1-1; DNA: TGTGCCAGCAGACCAGGGACAGCTTCTGAAGCTTTCTTT; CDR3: CASRPGTASEAFF
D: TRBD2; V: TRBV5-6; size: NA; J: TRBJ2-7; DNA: TGTGCCAGCAGCAAGGGACTAGGCGTCCACGAGCAGTACTTC; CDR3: CASSKGLGVHEQYF
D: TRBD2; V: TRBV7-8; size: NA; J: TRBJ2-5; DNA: TGTGCCAGCAGCGCAGGACTAGCGGGATATGGGACCCAGTACTTC; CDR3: CASSAGLAGYGTQYF
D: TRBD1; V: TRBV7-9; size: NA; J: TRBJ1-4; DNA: TGTGCCAGCAGCAACCGACAGGGGGCAGAAGAAAAACTGTTTTTT; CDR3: CASSNRQGAEEKLFF
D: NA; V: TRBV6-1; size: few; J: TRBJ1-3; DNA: TGTGCCAGCAGTTCACCTACGGGCTCTGGAAACACCATATATTTT; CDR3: CASSSPTGSGNTIYF
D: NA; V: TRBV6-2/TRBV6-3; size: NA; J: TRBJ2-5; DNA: TGTGCCAGCAGTTACTCGACAACTGAAGAGACCCAGTACTTC; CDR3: CASSYSTTEETQYF
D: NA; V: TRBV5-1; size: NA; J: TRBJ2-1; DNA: TGCGCCAGCAGCCTTGGAATGACATCAGCCTACAATGAGCAGTTCTTC; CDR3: CASSLGMTSAYNEQFF
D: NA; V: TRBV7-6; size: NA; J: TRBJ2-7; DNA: TGTGCCAGCAGCCCGGTTTGGGGGGACGAGCAGTACTTC; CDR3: CASSPVWGDEQYF
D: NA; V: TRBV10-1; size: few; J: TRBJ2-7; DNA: TGCGCCAGCAAAGGGGGGCCTTTGGACGAGCAGTACTTC; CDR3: CASKGGPLDEQYF
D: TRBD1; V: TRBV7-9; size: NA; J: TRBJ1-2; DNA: TGTGCCATCCCACGTTGGGACAGTTACCACCCGAACTATGGCTACACCTTC; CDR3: CAIPRWDSYHPNYGYTF
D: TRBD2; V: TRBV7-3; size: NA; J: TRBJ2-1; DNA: TGTGCCAGCAGCTCCGGGCTAGCGGGAGTGGAGCAGTTCTTC; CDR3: CASSSGLAGVEQFF
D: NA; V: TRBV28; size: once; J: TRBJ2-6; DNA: TGTGCCAGCAGCCCAGTCGCGTTCGGGGCCAACGTCCTGACTTTC; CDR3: CASSPVAFGANVLTF
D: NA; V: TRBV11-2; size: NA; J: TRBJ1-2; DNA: TGTGCCAGCAGACCCATCGGGAGGAGGGGAAACTATGGCTACACCTTC; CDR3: CASRPIGRRGNYGYTF
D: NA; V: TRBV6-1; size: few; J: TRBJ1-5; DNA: TGTGCCAGCAGAAACAACATAGTGGGCAATCAGCCCCAGCATTTT; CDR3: CASRNNIVGNQPQHF
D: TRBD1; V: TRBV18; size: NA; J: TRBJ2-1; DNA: TGTGCCAGCTCGCGGGACAGGGGGACCTACAATGAGCAGTTCTTC; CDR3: CASSRDRGTYNEQFF
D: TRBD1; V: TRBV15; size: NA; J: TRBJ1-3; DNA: TGTGCCACCAGCAGAGACAGGGGGGCTGGAAACACCATATATTTT; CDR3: CATSRDRGAGNTIYF
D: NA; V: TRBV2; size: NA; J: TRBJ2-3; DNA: TGTGCCAGCAGTGAGGGTTGGGGGTACAGGGGCACAGATACGCAGTATTTT; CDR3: CASSEGWGYRGTDTQYF
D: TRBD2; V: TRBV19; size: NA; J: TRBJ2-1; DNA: TGTGCCAGTAGTGCTAGCGGGAGTAGGAATGAGCAGTTCTTC; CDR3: CASSASGSRNEQFF
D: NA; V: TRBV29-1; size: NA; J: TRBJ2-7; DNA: TGCAGCGTTGAAGACTCCACTCGAGACGAGCAGTACTTC; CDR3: CSVEDSTRDEQYF
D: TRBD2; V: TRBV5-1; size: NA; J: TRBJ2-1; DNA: TGCGCCAGCAGCTTGGACGGGACTAGCGGGACCCATGAGCAGTTCTTC; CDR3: CASSLDGTSGTHEQFF
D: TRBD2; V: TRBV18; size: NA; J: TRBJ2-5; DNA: TGTGCCAGCTCAAAACTACTAGCGGAACAAGAGACCCAGTACTTC; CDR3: CASSKLLAEQETQYF
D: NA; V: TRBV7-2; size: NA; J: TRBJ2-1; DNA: TGTGCCAGCAGCTTAGTTTGGGCGGGGTCGACCAATGAGCAGTTCTTC; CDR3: CASSLVWAGSTNEQFF
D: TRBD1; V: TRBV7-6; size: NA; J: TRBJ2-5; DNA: TGTGCCAGCAGCCCGGGACAGGGGCTCGAGACCCAGTACTTC; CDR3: CASSPGQGLETQYF
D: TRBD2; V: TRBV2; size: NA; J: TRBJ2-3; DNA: TGTGCCAGCACCCTGGGGACTAGCGGGATGCCAGATACGCAGTATTTT; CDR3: CASTLGTSGMPDTQYF
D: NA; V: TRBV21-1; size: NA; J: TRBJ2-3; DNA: TGTGCCAGCAGCAAAGGAAAGGGGACTACGCAGTATTTT; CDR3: CASSKGKGTTQYF
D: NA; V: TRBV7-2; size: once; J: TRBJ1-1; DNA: TGTGCCAGCAGCTGGGATATGAACACTGAAGCTTTCTTT; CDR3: CASSWDMNTEAFF